These 32 T cell receptor beta chains originate from one sample sequenced in a study of cytomegalovirus exposure and HLA in healthy donors. Generated by immunoSEQ multiplex PCR, the TCRdb table keeps only in-frame clones and is missing some. The sample holds over 200,000 clones; about 90% are singletons and the top ten take around 3%. Sequencing was done on a sample of PBMCs. The origin of the receptors is a woman younger than 30 in good health and CMV-seronegative.

This clone was counted once. V is TRBV14 and J is TRBJ2-7, with D possibly being TRBD2 (6 bases). Trimming stripped 2 bases from V and 0 bases from J, with 11 bases between. Germline V lookup: CDR1 SGHDN, CDR2 FVKESK. This CDR3 has 15 amino acids. The CDR3 DNA sequence: TGTGCCAGCAGCCAAACGGGACTTCTCTCCTACGAGCAGTACTTC. It encodes CASSQTGLLSYEQYF.

This clone was counted a single time. The gene calls are TRBV30 and TRBJ2-1; 7 nucleotides match TRBD2. V was clipped by 0 bases and J by 4 bases; unmatched bases: 6. The germline V gene has CDR1 GTSNPN and CDR2 SVGIG (reference sequence). The CDR3 covers 15 residues. CDR3 region: CAWSVNLAAYNEQFF. CDR3 nucleotide sequence: TGTGCCTGGAGTGTAAACCTAGCGGCTTACAATGAGCAGTTCTTC.

The chain has TRBV7-8 and TRBJ2-1; 15 nucleotides match TRBD2. CDR1 is SGHVS and CDR2 is FQNEAQ in the germline V gene. The CDR3 loop spans 17 amino acids. V lost 6 bases to trimming and J lost 0 bases; unmatched junction nucleotides: 3. The CDR3 region is CASSRTSGRGSYNEQFF. As DNA, the CDR3 is TGTGCCAGCAGTCGGACTAGCGGGAGGGGCTCCTACAATGAGCAGTTCTTC.

This sequence joins TRBV2 and TRBJ2-7; TRBD2 agrees at 9 bases. The J segment lost 3 bases and the V segment lost 7 bases, leaving 4 bases of the junction unmatched. The CDR3 totals 13 residues. Germline V gene data show CDR1 as SNHLY and CDR2 as FYNNEI. CDR3: CASNLAGLYEQYF. CDR3 coding DNA: TGTGCCAGCAACCTAGCGGGGCTCTACGAGCAGTACTTC.

The CDR3 coding sequence is TGTGCCAGCAGATTTCGACTAGCGGGACACAATGAGCAGTTCTTC. This gives the protein CASRFRLAGHNEQFF. The rearrangement uses TRBV28 and TRBJ2-1; 11 bases line up with TRBD2. The junction had 6 bases not matched to a gene; V was cut back by 6 bases and J by 5 bases. Germline CDR1 is MDHEN and CDR2 is SYDVKM. The CDR3 spans 15 residues. Together with reference TRBV28 and TRBJ2-1, the CDR3 gives the full variable domain: DVKVTQSSRYLVKRTGEKVFLECVQDMDHENMFWYRQDPGLGLRLIYFSYDVKMKEKGDIPEGYSVSREKKERFSLILESASTNQTSMYLCASRFRLAGHNEQFFGPGTRLTVL.

The V call is TRBV4-3, the J call TRBJ1-1, with 10 bases that match TRBD1. The CDR3 runs 14 residues. The trim removed 5 bases at V and 4 bases at J, leaving 4 bases unmatched. The germline V gene encodes CDR1 LGHNA and CDR2 YSLEER. The CDR3 DNA reads as TGCGCCAGCAGCACCAGGACAGGGGGCACTGAAGCTTTCTTT. Residues: CASSTRTGGTEAFF.

The chain is built from TRBV6-5 and TRBJ2-3; 9 bases map to TRBD2. Trimming removed 6 bases from V and 2 bases from J; junction bases left unmatched: 3. CDR3 length: 14 residues. The germline V gene has CDR1 MNHEY and CDR2 SVGAGI. In nucleotides, the CDR3 is TGTGCCAGCAGAGCGGGAGGTAACACAGATACGCAGTATTTT. This translates into CASRAGGNTDTQYF.

The chain carries TRBV6-1 and TRBJ1-1, with 7 bases matching TRBD1. Germline CDR1 reads MNHNS; CDR2 reads SASEGT. The CDR3 is 14 amino acids. The V segment lost 0 bases and the J segment 4 bases; nucleotides outside the gene matches: 2. The CDR3, as DNA: TGTGCCAGCAGTGAAGCGCCAGGGGGCACTGAAGCTTTCTTT. Its protein product is CASSEAPGGTEAFF.

This chain uses TRBV12-5 with TRBJ1-2, with a weak D call TRBD1 (5 bases). The CDR3 runs 14 residues. In germline, CDR1 is LGHNT, CDR2 FRNRAP. Trimming took off 5 bases at V and 5 bases at J, with 15 bases between the two ends. The CDR3 DNA is TGTGCTAGTGGTGCCCTGGGGCGGCCTTATGGCTACACCTTC. This codes for CASGALGRPYGYTF.

The CDR3 DNA reads TGTGCCAGCAAACTGTTCGGGTCTAGCGGAAACTACGAGCAGTACTTC. Its protein is CASKLFGSSGNYEQYF. V gene TRBV13 combines with J gene TRBJ2-7, with 7 bases identical to TRBD2. The CDR3 consists of 16 residues. Germline CDR1 reads PRHDT; CDR2 reads FYEKMQ (reference sequence). J gave up 3 bases and V 7 bases, and 15 bases lay outside the gene matches.

The chain carries TRBV9 and TRBJ1-2; no reliable D call. CDR1 is SGDLS and CDR2 is YYNGEE in the germline V gene. CDR3 length equals 16 residues. V lost 0 bases, J lost 0 bases, and 12 bases lay in between. In DNA form, the CDR3 reads TGTGCCAGCAGCGTAGAACAGACCCACTCTAACTATGGCTACACCTTC. Translating gives CASSVEQTHSNYGYTF.

The chain joins TRBV15 to TRBJ2-3, with D maybe TRBD2 (6 bases). This CDR3 contains 15 residues. V was shortened by 0 bases and J by 5 bases, with 12 bases between the two germline ends. Per the germline V gene, CDR1 is LNHNV and CDR2 is YYDKDF (reference sequence). The CDR3 reads CATSRDPVRGDTQYF. Here the CDR3 DNA reads TGTGCCACCAGCAGAGACCCCGTGCGGGGAGATACGCAGTATTTT.

The chain has TRBV2 and TRBJ1-5, with D possibly TRBD1 on 5 matching bases. CDR1 is SNHLY and CDR2 is FYNNEI in the germline V gene. V lost 8 bases, J lost 1 base, and 12 bases lay in between. This CDR3 is 14 amino acids long. This CDR3 is CASRDRESNQPQHF. The CDR3 nucleotides are TGTGCCAGCCGAGACAGAGAGAGCAATCAGCCCCAGCATTTT.

The chain recombines TRBV6-1 with TRBJ2-1, with a tentative D call TRBD2 (5 bases). V was trimmed by 4 bases and J by 1 base, leaving 11 bases between them. This CDR3 has 15 amino acids. Germline assignment: CDR1 MNHNS and CDR2 SASEGT. CDR3 coding DNA: TGTGCCAGCAGTGTTGCGGGCAATTCCTACAATGAGCAGTTCTTC. Amino acid sequence: CASSVAGNSYNEQFF.

This clone was counted a single time. This chain connects TRBV28 to TRBJ1-2, with 8 bases aligning to TRBD1. Unmatched junction bases numbered 14, after V lost 6 bases and J lost 8 bases. The germline V gene has CDR1 MDHEN and CDR2 SYDVKM. The CDR3 has 15 residues. The CDR3 spells CASSLRAQGAQGYTF. CDR3 coding DNA: TGTGCCAGCAGCTTACGGGCGCAGGGGGCGCAGGGCTACACCTTC.

V is TRBV2 and J is TRBJ2-7; TRBD2 matches 10 bases. Germline values: CDR1 SNHLY, CDR2 FYNNEI. Trimming at V came to 3 bases and at J to 0 bases, leaving 5 bases not matched to a gene. This CDR3 is 16 amino acids long. DNA of the CDR3: TGTGCCAGCAGTGAGGAGCTAGCGGGAGTCTCCTACGAGCAGTACTTC. It encodes CASSEELAGVSYEQYF.

The chain recombines TRBV27 with TRBJ2-7; a weak D match, TRBD1 (6 bases). This CDR3 is 14 amino acids long. Germline CDR1 is MNHEY and CDR2 is SMNVEV (reference sequence). With 4 bases removed from V and 0 bases from J, the gap between germline ends came to 10 bases. The CDR3 here is CASSSYRVSYEQYF. The CDR3 nucleotides read TGTGCCAGCAGTTCGTACAGGGTCTCCTACGAGCAGTACTTC.

Worth noting for this clone: Other DNA sequences within the sample encode an identical CDR3. The chain uses TRBV27 and TRBJ2-7; 7 nucleotides match TRBD1. With V trimmed by 5 bases and J by 1 base, 2 bases remained unmatched. Germline assignment: CDR1 MNHEY and CDR2 SMNVEV (reference sequence). The length of the CDR3 is 13 residues. The DNA of the CDR3 is TGTGCCAGCAGTCGACAGGGTTCCTACGAGCAGTACTTC. It specifies CASSRQGSYEQYF.

The V gene is TRBV19, the J gene TRBJ2-3, with D possibly matching TRBD2 (5 bases). CDR1 and CDR2 from the germline V gene are LNHDA and SQIVND (reference sequence). CDR3 size: 17 residues. V was cut by 0 bases and J by 2 bases, with 15 bases left in between. The CDR3 protein is CASSIDEGVLATDTQYF. The CDR3 DNA sequence: TGTGCCAGTAGTATAGATGAGGGTGTTCTCGCCACAGATACGCAGTATTTT.

The rearrangement links TRBV11-3 to TRBJ2-3, with 7 bases lining up with TRBD2. Germline CDR1 is SGHNT and CDR2 is YENEEA. Losses at the gene ends were 5 bases for V and 5 bases for J; bases not matched to a gene: 22. This CDR3 contains 19 residues. The CDR3 is CASSKGWGGSKEVGDTQYF. The CDR3 coding sequence is TGTGCCAGCAGCAAAGGATGGGGCGGGAGTAAAGAGGTGGGAGATACGCAGTATTTT.

This clone was seen a few times. J is TRBJ2-7 and V is TRBV12-5, with a possible D match to TRBD2 (6 bases). Germline V gives CDR1 LGHNT, CDR2 FRNRAP. The CDR3 has 16 amino acids. Between the trimmed V and J ends, which lost 1 base and 0 bases, there was a span of 13 bases. The CDR3 protein is CASGLGPGLSSYEQYF. In DNA form, the CDR3 reads TGTGCTAGTGGTTTGGGACCGGGACTTAGCTCCTACGAGCAGTACTTC. The full variable domain, with the rest looked up from reference TRBV12-5 and TRBJ2-7, is DARVTQTPRHKVTEMGQEVTMRCQPILGHNTVFWYRQTMMQGLELLAYFRNRAPLDDSGMPKDRFSAEMPDATLATLKIQPSEPRDSAVYFCASGLGPGLSSYEQYFGPGTRLTVT.

V gene TRBV6-6 combines with J gene TRBJ1-2; D might be TRBD1 (5 bases). The germline V gene encodes CDR1 MNHNY and CDR2 SVGAGI (reference sequence). The length of the CDR3 is 14 residues. V was trimmed by 8 bases and J by 6 bases, leaving 19 bases between them. The CDR3 bases are TGTGCCAGCGACGCCCTGGGGCAGCACAATGGCTACACCTTC. Protein: CASDALGQHNGYTF.

Here the CDR3 DNA reads TGCGCCAGCAGTCCAGGGGTGGTTCGGAATGAGCAGTTCTTC. It specifies CASSPGVVRNEQFF. The chain combines TRBV23-1 with TRBJ2-1, with a weak D call TRBD1 (6 bases). TRBV23-1 is classed as an ORF, of uncertain function. Trimming shortened V by 4 bases and J by 7 bases, and 14 bases separated the two germline ends. The CDR3 covers 14 residues.

The V call is TRBV27, the J call TRBJ1-4; 7 bases match TRBD1. The junction had 11 bases not matched to a gene; V was cut back by 5 bases and J by 8 bases. Germline V gene lookup returns CDR1 MNHEY and CDR2 SMNVEV (reference sequence). The CDR3 contains 15 residues. The DNA of the CDR3 is TGTGCCAGCAGTAGGGGGCGCGGGGATAGCGAAAAACTGTTTTTT. This sequence encodes CASSRGRGDSEKLFF.

This CDR3 is CASSPRTGGQPQHF. DNA of the CDR3: TGTGCCAGCAGTCCCCGGACAGGCGGTCAGCCCCAGCATTTT. V usage is TRBV6-5 and J usage is TRBJ1-5, with TRBD1 matching 7 bases. V trimming: 5 bases; J trimming: 6 bases; junction bases outside the gene matches: 7. The CDR3 loop spans 14 amino acids. From germline, CDR1 is MNHEY and CDR2 SVGAGI.

This chain connects TRBV27 to TRBJ2-1, with 13 bases identical to TRBD2. The CDR3 has 16 residues. V lost 7 bases and J lost 7; bases outside the gene matches: 10. Germline V lookup: CDR1 MNHEY, CDR2 SMNVEV (reference sequence). This CDR3 reads CASTFLTSGRRNEQFF. The DNA of the CDR3 is TGTGCCAGCACCTTTCTGACTAGCGGGAGGAGGAATGAGCAGTTCTTC.

In regard to this clone: Other DNA sequences in the same sample also yield this CDR3. The V and J genes are TRBV28 and TRBJ2-7; D possibly corresponds to TRBD2 (6 bases). Germline CDR1 and CDR2: MDHEN and SYDVKM. V was clipped by 2 bases and J by 4 bases, with 12 bases between them. The CDR3 has 14 residues. CDR3 loop: CASSLRLASYEQYF. CDR3 bases: TGTGCCAGCAGTTTACGGCTAGCGAGTTACGAGCAGTACTTC. Drawing the rest from reference TRBV28 and TRBJ2-7, the complete variable domain is DVKVTQSSRYLVKRTGEKVFLECVQDMDHENMFWYRQDPGLGLRLIYFSYDVKMKEKGDIPEGYSVSREKKERFSLILESASTNQTSMYLCASSLRLASYEQYFGPGTRLTVT.

The CDR3 loop is CASSFSGGAEQYF. The CDR3 DNA follows: TGTGCCAGCAGTTTTTCAGGGGGCGCCGAGCAGTACTTC. This chain links TRBV27 with TRBJ2-7, with 8 bases lining up with TRBD1. Per germline, CDR1 MNHEY and CDR2 SMNVEV (reference sequence). This CDR3 spans 13 amino acids. J gave up 6 bases and V 3 bases, and 4 bases lay outside the gene matches.

The chain is built from TRBV7-2 and TRBJ2-5; 7 nucleotides line up with TRBD2. Germline V CDR1 and CDR2: SGHTA, FQGNSA. J was trimmed by 7 bases and V by 5 bases; bases with no gene match: 13. This CDR3 has 15 residues. This CDR3 is CASSPLAGDLVTQYF. CDR3 bases: TGTGCCAGCAGCCCCCTGGCGGGAGACTTAGTGACCCAGTACTTC.

The chain joins TRBV27 to TRBJ2-7; D is perhaps TRBD1 (5 bases). CDR1 MNHEY and CDR2 SMNVEV come from the germline V gene (reference sequence). Trimming stripped 0 bases from V and 6 bases from J, with 15 bases between. The CDR3 contains 15 residues. In DNA form, the CDR3 reads TGTGCCAGCAGTTTATCGGGGCCCGGCCGGCTCGAGCAGTACTTC. The encoded protein is CASSLSGPGRLEQYF.

V gene TRBV29-1 combines with J gene TRBJ2-7, with D possibly being TRBD2 (5 bases). Germline CDR1 SQVTM, CDR2 ANQGSEA. With 2 bases removed from V and 1 base from J, the gap between germline ends came to 18 bases. This CDR3 is 16 amino acids long. The CDR3 DNA is TGCAGCGTTGAAAGCAGTGGGCGGGCCGGATCCTACGAGCAGTACTTC. It specifies CSVESSGRAGSYEQYF.

The chain employs TRBV19 and TRBJ2-2; 7 bases agree with TRBD2. The CDR3 runs to 16 residues. With 4 bases clipped from V and 7 bases from J, the junction kept 12 bases outside the gene matches. Germline assignment: CDR1 LNHDA and CDR2 SQIVND (reference sequence). The CDR3, as DNA: TGTGCCAGTAGTACCCCGGGAGCGGGACTCGGCGGGGAGCTGTTTTTT. Residues: CASSTPGAGLGGELFF.